The rows below give T cell receptor beta chains drawn from one sample of a study of T cell responses to AZD1222 COVID-19 vaccine. Data came from immunoSEQ multiplex PCR; TCRdb stores just in-frame clones and leaves some out. The data show about 120,000 clones, approximately 90% seen once. Source: peripheral blood, taken on day 0 of AZD1222 vaccination. Source of these receptors: an adult in good health. Both conserved end residues are part of each CDR3. The D gene is left open where the match is weak. Some rows mark clone size as missing; the rest say once, few, many or name a class of expanded clone.

>TRBV2|TRBJ2-5|TRBD1|once
TGTGCCAGCAGTGGACAGGGGCTACTCCAAGAGACCCAGTACTTC
CASSGQGLLQETQYF
>TRBV13|TRBJ2-1|-|-
TGTGCCAGCAGCCCGGACAGTTACAATGAGCAGTTCTTC
CASSPDSYNEQFF
>TRBV5-1|TRBJ1-1|TRBD1|-
TGCGCCAGCAGCTGGGACAGGGGCACTGAAGCTTTCTTT
CASSWDRGTEAFF
>TRBV6-5|TRBJ1-6|-|-
TGTGCCAGCAGGTACAGGGATGCATCACCCCTCCACTTT
CASRYRDASPLHF
>TRBV7-2|TRBJ1-1|-|-
TGTGCCAGCAGCCTCAAGGGGACGAACACTGAAGCTTTCTTT
CASSLKGTNTEAFF
>TRBV7-2|TRBJ1-2|TRBD1|-
TGTGCCAGCAGCTTAGCGGGACAGGGGCCGGTGCACTATGGCTACACCTTC
CASSLAGQGPVHYGYTF
>TRBV5-1|TRBJ2-7|TRBD1|-
TGCGCCAGCAGCTTGACGGCAGGGGGCTACGACGAGCAGTACTTC
CASSLTAGGYDEQYF
>TRBV6-2/TRBV6-3|TRBJ2-2|-|-
TGTGCCAGCAGTTTTGGGCAGACGAACACCGGGGAGCTGTTTTTT
CASSFGQTNTGELFF
>TRBV28|TRBJ2-1|-|-
TGTGCCAGCAGTTTATACGACAATGAGCAGTTCTTC
CASSLYDNEQFF
>TRBV15|TRBJ1-1|-|-
TGTGCCACCAGCAGGCTCGAGCTGAACACTGAAGCTTTCTTT
CATSRLELNTEAFF
>TRBV6-2/TRBV6-3|TRBJ2-4|-|once
TGTGCCAGCAGCCTCCTAAAAGAGACCAAAAACATTCAGTACTTC
CASSLLKETKNIQYF
>TRBV6-2/TRBV6-3|TRBJ2-1|TRBD2|-
TGTGCCAGCAGTTACCCGACTAGCGGGCCCACTTCCTACAATGAGCAGTTCTTC
CASSYPTSGPTSYNEQFF
>TRBV6-2/TRBV6-3|TRBJ2-1|-|-
TGTGCCAGCAGCTTCCGCTCCTACAATGAGCAGTTCTTC
CASSFRSYNEQFF
>TRBV9|TRBJ1-2|TRBD1|-
TGTGCCAGCAGCGTGGGGCAGGGGGACTATGGCTACACCTTC
CASSVGQGDYGYTF
>TRBV9|TRBJ1-2|-|-
TGTGCCAGCAGCGTAGGGACAGACTATGGCTACACCTTC
CASSVGTDYGYTF
>TRBV6-5|TRBJ1-4|TRBD1|once
TGTGCCAGCAGAACCGGGACAGCAAATGAAAAACTGTTTTTT
CASRTGTANEKLFF
>TRBV11-2|TRBJ1-5|TRBD1|-
TGTGCCAGCAGCTTAGGGGACAGGGGTGGGCAGCCCCAGCATTTT
CASSLGDRGGQPQHF
>TRBV4-1|TRBJ2-3|-|-
TGCGCCAGCAGCCAAGGTCGGGCTCGGAGTGTGGATACGCAGTATTTT
CASSQGRARSVDTQYF
>TRBV6-2/TRBV6-3|TRBJ1-1|-|-
TGTGCCAGCAGTTACTCTTCGGGGTGGGGGGACACTGAAGCTTTCTTT
CASSYSSGWGDTEAFF
>TRBV4-2|TRBJ1-2|-|-
TGTGCCAGCAGCCAAGATGGAGGGGAGGACTATGGCTACACCTTC
CASSQDGGEDYGYTF
>TRBV27|TRBJ2-7|-|-
TGTGCCAGCGGGGCGGGCTACGAGCAGTACTTC
CASGAGYEQYF
>TRBV3-1/TRBV3-2|TRBJ2-5|TRBD1|once
TGTGCCAGCAGCTCGGGAAAGGACAGGGGACAAGAGACCCAGTACTTC
CASSSGKDRGQETQYF
>TRBV19|TRBJ1-5|-|-
TGTGCCAGTAGTATCCCCGGCAGGGAGCTTCAGCCCCAGCATTTT
CASSIPGRELQPQHF
>TRBV24-1|TRBJ2-2|TRBD1|few
TGTGCCACCAGTGATGAGGGGGCGCACACCGGGGAGCTGTTTTTT
CATSDEGAHTGELFF
>TRBV7-3|TRBJ1-1|TRBD1|-
TGTGCCAGCAGCTTAACCTCCCGACAGGGGAGGAACACTGAAGCTTTCTTT
CASSLTSRQGRNTEAFF
>TRBV9|TRBJ2-7|-|-
TGTGCCAGCAGCGTAGGGGACCAGAGGGAGCAGTACTTC
CASSVGDQREQYF
>TRBV6-5|TRBJ1-4|-|-
TGTGCCTCCCGAGGCCGAGACAGGAACAATGAAAAACTGTTTTTT
CASRGRDRNNEKLFF
>TRBV6-4|TRBJ1-6|TRBD1|-
TGTGCCAGCAGAGGACAGGGGAATTCACCCCTCCACTTT
CASRGQGNSPLHF
>TRBV4-3|TRBJ2-7|-|-
TGCGCCAGCAGCCAAGATAGGTTCGGGGGAACCTACGAGCAGTACTTC
CASSQDRFGGTYEQYF
>TRBV6-5|TRBJ1-1|TRBD1|-
TGTGCCAGCAGTTACGGGACAGGGGCGACGAACACTGAAGCTTTCTTT
CASSYGTGATNTEAFF
>TRBV3-1/TRBV3-2|TRBJ2-1|TRBD1|once
TGTGCCAGCCGGCCCGGGACAGGGGTGGTTGCCTACAATGAGCAGTTCTTC
CASRPGTGVVAYNEQFF
>TRBV3-1/TRBV3-2|TRBJ2-7|-|-
TGTGCCAGCAGCCAAGTTGGTTACGAGCAGTACTTC
CASSQVGYEQYF
>TRBV30|TRBJ1-2|TRBD1|once
TGTGCCTGGAGTCAGGGGGCAGGCTATGGCTACACCTTC
CAWSQGAGYGYTF
>TRBV24-1|TRBJ1-2|-|once
TGTGCCACCAGTGGTCCAGGGAATAACTATGGCTACACCTTC
CATSGPGNNYGYTF
>TRBV6-1|TRBJ1-5|TRBD1|-
TGTGCCAGCAGTGAAGCTTGGACAGGGTGGAATAATCAGCCCCAGCATTTT
CASSEAWTGWNNQPQHF
>TRBV7-2|TRBJ2-1|TRBD1|-
TGTGCCAGCAGCTTATCCAGGGGGCGCGTCAATGAGCAGTTCTTC
CASSLSRGRVNEQFF
>TRBV6-5|TRBJ1-2|-|-
TGTGCCAGCAGCCCAGGGGCTAACTATGGCTACACCTTC
CASSPGANYGYTF
>TRBV28|TRBJ2-1|-|-
TGTGCCAGCAGGCTCCGGGACGGACGTGAGTTCTTC
CASRLRDGREFF
>TRBV7-8|TRBJ1-2|TRBD1|-
TGTGCCAGCAGCCCCGGGACAGGGTATGATGGCTACACCTTC
CASSPGTGYDGYTF
>TRBV6-2/TRBV6-3|TRBJ1-1|-|-
TGTGCCAGCAGTTACCCGAGACTCTCAGGGGTACGGACTGAAGCTTTCTTT
CASSYPRLSGVRTEAFF
>TRBV9|TRBJ2-4|TRBD2|-
TGTGCCAGCAGCGTTGCTAGCGGGGGGCACATTCAGTACTTC
CASSVASGGHIQYF
>TRBV18|TRBJ1-2|-|-
TGTGCCAGCTCACCACTTAATCTATGGACTGGAATCCTCACTAACTATGGCTACACCTTC
CASSPLNLWTGILTNYGYTF
>TRBV5-4|TRBJ2-7|-|-
TGTGCCAGCAGCTTAATTGTTGGGGCATCTTCCTACGAGCAGTACTTC
CASSLIVGASSYEQYF
>TRBV6-4|TRBJ1-2|TRBD1|once
TGTGCCAGCAGTCGAGAAGGGACAGGGAACTATGGCTACACCTTC
CASSREGTGNYGYTF
>TRBV9|TRBJ1-3|-|-
TGTGCCAGCAGCGCCGGCCCCAGGGGACCTGGAAACACCATATATTTT
CASSAGPRGPGNTIYF
>TRBV27|TRBJ1-6|-|-
TGTGCCAGCAGTGCGCAGGCTGTTAATTCACCCCTCCACTTT
CASSAQAVNSPLHF
>TRBV6-2/TRBV6-3|TRBJ2-5|-|-
TGTGCCAGCAGTGATTACGACTTCAGTGCAGAGACCCAGTACTTC
CASSDYDFSAETQYF
>TRBV3-1/TRBV3-2|TRBJ2-1|-|-
TGTGCCAGCAGCCGTGGCAATGAGCAGTTCTTC
CASSRGNEQFF
>TRBV7-2|TRBJ2-7|-|-
TGTGCCAGCAGCTCTAGGTCGGATCCACCCTACGAGCAGTACTTC
CASSSRSDPPYEQYF
>TRBV2|TRBJ1-2|-|-
TGTGCCAGCAGTGAAGAACAGGGCGACTATGGCTACACCTTC
CASSEEQGDYGYTF
>TRBV7-9|TRBJ1-6|TRBD1|-
TGTGCCAGCAGCCAGGGGACAGGCTTTTATAATTCACCCCTCCACTTT
CASSQGTGFYNSPLHF
>TRBV20-1|TRBJ2-7|-|-
TGCAGTGCTAGTGCCCCAGGGGCCTACGAGCAGTACTTC
CSASAPGAYEQYF
>TRBV14|TRBJ1-5|-|-
TGTGCCAGCAGCCCTGAGGCCGGGCCCCAGCATTTT
CASSPEAGPQHF